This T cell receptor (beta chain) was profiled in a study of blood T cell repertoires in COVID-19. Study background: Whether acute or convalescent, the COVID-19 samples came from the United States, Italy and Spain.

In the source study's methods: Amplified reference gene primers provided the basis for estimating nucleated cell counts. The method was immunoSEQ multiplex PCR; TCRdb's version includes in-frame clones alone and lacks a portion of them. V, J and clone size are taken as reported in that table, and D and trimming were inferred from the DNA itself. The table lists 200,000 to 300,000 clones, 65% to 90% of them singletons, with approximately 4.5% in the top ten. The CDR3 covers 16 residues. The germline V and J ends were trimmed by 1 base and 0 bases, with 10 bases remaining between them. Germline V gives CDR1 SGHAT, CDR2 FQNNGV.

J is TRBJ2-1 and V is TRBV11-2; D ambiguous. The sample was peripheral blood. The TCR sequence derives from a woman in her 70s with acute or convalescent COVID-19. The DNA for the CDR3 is TGTGCCAGCAGCTTAGTTAGCACAAGCTCCTACAATGAGCAGTTCTTC. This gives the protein CASSLVSTSSYNEQFF.